Listed here are 21 T cell receptor beta chains from one sample, sequenced in a study of T cells in Graves' hyperthyroidism and ophthalmopathy. The source material, RNA transcripts, was used to amplify TCR beta CDR3 regions. TCR CDR3 underwent first-round RT-PCR with the HTBI primer set. TCRdb fed the multiplex PCR reads into MiXCR, producing one record per CDR3 protein. The top ten hold 9.2% of the sample, which has hundreds of thousands of distinct CDR3 sequences, around 13% seen once. Sample: blood. The source of these receptors is a woman under 30 with Graves' hyperthyroidism.

This clonotype was observed at least ten times. This chain connects TRBV20-1 to TRBJ1-4; the D gene is possibly TRBD1 (5 bases). Germline-derived CDR1 and CDR2 are DFQATT and SNEGSKA (reference sequence). This CDR3 is built from 14 residues. Trimming removed 1 base at V and 0 bases at J, with 6 bases between. The CDR3 DNA reads TGCAGTGCTAGAGGGGACGCAACTAATGAAAAACTGTTTTTT. Its translation is CSARGDATNEKLFF.

Ten or more counts support this clonotype. This sequence joins TRBV12-3 or TRBV12-4 and TRBJ2-3; D gene ambiguous. The CDR3 totals 15 residues. Trimming removed 3 bases from V and 2 bases from J, with 12 bases in between. CDR3 sequence reads: CASSFTVPFTDTQYF. CDR3 sequence (DNA): TGTGCCAGCAGTTTTACGGTACCTTTCACAGATACGCAGTATTTT.

At least ten counts were recorded for this clonotype. The V gene is TRBV12-3 or TRBV12-4, the J gene TRBJ1-1; perhaps TRBD1 as D (5 bases). CDR3 length equals 17 residues. Trimming left V 5 bases short and J 4 bases short, with 23 bases between. In nucleotides, the CDR3 is TGTGCCAGCAGTCCCCGTTTGGGGTCTCTTAGGGGCACTGAAGCTTTCTTT. Translated, it gives CASSPRLGSLRGTEAFF.

This clonotype was recorded at least ten times. The CDR3 here is CASTVKGGRDTQYF. CDR3 coding DNA: TGTGCCAGCACCGTTAAGGGAGGGCGAGATACGCAGTATTTT. The chain employs TRBV12-3 or TRBV12-4 and TRBJ2-3; 7 bases map to TRBD2. Losses at the gene ends were 7 bases for V and 5 bases for J; bases not matched to a gene: 9. The CDR3 length is 14 residues.

Ten or more counts support this clonotype. This chain uses TRBV7-8 with TRBJ2-3, with 7 bases fitting TRBD2. The V and J ends lost 5 bases and 2 bases, in that order; junction bases with no gene match: 7. Germline loops: CDR1 SGHVS, CDR2 FQNEAQ. The CDR3 has 15 residues. This CDR3 is CASSPGTTLTDTQYF. CDR3 nucleotide sequence: TGTGCCAGCAGCCCCGGGACTACGCTCACAGATACGCAGTATTTT.

This clonotype showed up many times. This chain uses TRBV3-1 with TRBJ1-1; 8 bases are shared with TRBD1. The germline V gene has CDR1 LGHDT and CDR2 YNNKEL (reference sequence). This CDR3 has 13 amino acids. The V segment lost 6 bases and the J segment 4 bases; nucleotides outside the gene matches: 4. CDR3: CASRSQGVTEAFF. The CDR3 DNA is TGTGCCAGCAGGTCACAGGGGGTCACTGAAGCTTTCTTT.

The CDR3 reads CAWSVGTGAGELFF. CDR3 in DNA: TGTGCCTGGAGTGTAGGGACAGGGGCCGGGGAGCTGTTTTTT. The chain joins TRBV30 to TRBJ2-2; TRBD1 aligns across 10 bases. Germline CDR1 and CDR2: GTSNPN and SVGIG (reference sequence). The trim removed 0 bases at V and 6 bases at J, leaving 1 base unmatched. This CDR3 comprises 14 residues. The full variable domain, its missing parts supplied by reference TRBV30 and TRBJ2-2, is SQTIHQWPATLVQPVGSPLSLECTVEGTSNPNLYWYRQAAGRGLQLLFYSVGIGQISSEVPQNLSASRPQDRQFILSSKKLLLSDSGFYLCAWSVGTGAGELFFGEGSRLTVL.

The sample holds many counts of this clonotype. The chain joins TRBV20-1 to TRBJ2-7; TRBD2 is a possible D gene (7 bases). V dropped 2 bases and J dropped 3 bases, with 8 bases sitting between them. The CDR3 loop spans 12 amino acids. Germline values: CDR1 DFQATT, CDR2 SNEGSKA (reference sequence). CDR3 sequence reads: CSARRGGYEQYF. The CDR3 DNA follows: TGCAGTGCTAGAAGGGGGGGCTACGAGCAGTACTTC.

This clonotype was counted ten times or more. CDR3 nucleotides: TGTGCCAGCGGCACGGCGGCCATGGGTTATTCACCCCTCCACTTT. Its protein is CASGTAAMGYSPLHF. The chain couples TRBV2 to TRBJ1-6; unclear D gene. Per germline, CDR1 SNHLY and CDR2 FYNNEI. The CDR3 length is 15 residues. Trimming left V 8 bases short and J 8 bases short, with 19 bases between.

In this sample, this clonotype turned up many times. This chain connects TRBV19 to TRBJ2-3; 8 positions match TRBD2. The V gene's germline CDR1 is LNHDA and CDR2 SQIVND (reference sequence). This CDR3 contains 16 residues. V lost 0 bases and J lost 5; bases outside the gene matches: 7. As DNA, the CDR3 is TGTGCCAGTAGTATAGAGGCTAGCGGGTATGGAGATACGCAGTATTTT. This codes for CASSIEASGYGDTQYF.

This clonotype was counted many times. The chain joins TRBV28 to TRBJ2-7, with unresolved D. The V gene's germline CDR1 is MDHEN and CDR2 SYDVKM. Trimming removed 6 bases at V and 1 base at J, with 4 bases between. CDR3 size: 11 residues. The CDR3, as DNA: TGTGCCAGCAGCCGTTCCTACGAGCAGTACTTC. Residues: CASSRSYEQYF.

The chain combines TRBV7-9 with TRBJ2-2, with 9 bases identical to TRBD1. The CDR3 contains 15 residues. V shed 5 bases and J 6 bases; nucleotides not matched to a gene: 7. The V gene's germline CDR1 is SEHNR and CDR2 FQNEAQ (reference sequence). In nucleotides, the CDR3 is TGTGCCAGCAGCGGCCGGGACAGGGTTTCCGGGGAGCTGTTTTTT. This translates into CASSGRDRVSGELFF.

In this sample, this clonotype turned up many times. This chain joins TRBV27 and TRBJ2-7; D may correspond to TRBD1 or TRBD2 (5 bases each). The germline V gene encodes CDR1 MNHEY and CDR2 SMNVEV (reference sequence). This CDR3 contains 15 residues. The germline V and J ends were trimmed by 2 bases and 5 bases, with 16 bases remaining between them. CDR3 protein: CASSLPGTIPNEQYF. CDR3 nucleotides: TGTGCCAGCAGTTTACCCGGGACCATACCTAACGAGCAGTACTTC.

There are many counts of this clonotype. The chain carries TRBV3-1 and TRBJ2-5, with no clear D. V was shortened by 4 bases and J by 5 bases, with 5 bases between the two germline ends. Germline V gives CDR1 LGHDT, CDR2 YNNKEL (reference sequence). This CDR3 has 11 residues. The CDR3 here is CASSLSETQYF. DNA of the CDR3: TGTGCCAGCAGCCTCAGTGAGACCCAGTACTTC.

This clonotype was recorded at least ten times. The V call is TRBV20-1, the J call TRBJ1-5, with TRBD1 as a possible D gene (6 bases). The CDR3 covers 11 residues. V was trimmed by 5 bases and J by 5 bases, leaving 7 bases between them. The germline V gene has CDR1 DFQATT and CDR2 SNEGSKA (reference sequence). The CDR3 DNA sequence: TGCAGTGCTTCAGGGGATCAGCCCCAGCATTTT. This codes for CSASGDQPQHF.

The rearrangement joins TRBV6-9 to TRBJ2-5, with D perhaps matching TRBD1 (6 bases). The CDR3 contains 15 residues. V was shortened by 4 bases and J by 5 bases, with 17 bases between the two germline ends. Per the germline V gene, CDR1 is MNHGY and CDR2 is SVAAGI. For the CDR3, the DNA is TGTGCCAGCAGTTTGACAGGAGTCTCGGGGGAGACCCAGTACTTC. Its protein is CASSLTGVSGETQYF.

This clonotype was observed at least ten times. In DNA, the CDR3 is TGTGCCAGCAGTACGAGCGGGGGGAGGGATACGCAGTATTTT. Protein: CASSTSGGRDTQYF. The chain is built from TRBV12-3 or TRBV12-4 and TRBJ2-3, with TRBD2 identical over 9 bases. This CDR3 region has 14 residues. V lost 5 bases, J lost 6 bases, and 6 bases stayed unmatched.

The table lists this clonotype with a few counts. The chain carries TRBV25-1 and TRBJ1-1; D not certain. This CDR3 has 13 amino acids. Germline V gives CDR1 MGHDK, CDR2 SYGVNS. The germline V and J ends were trimmed by 1 base and 0 bases, with 3 bases remaining between them. The CDR3 region is CASSESLNTEAFF. The CDR3 nucleotides read TGTGCCAGCAGTGAATCCCTGAACACTGAAGCTTTCTTT.

Only a few counts were recorded for this clonotype. The chain has TRBV19 and TRBJ2-3, with TRBD1 matching 8 bases. CDR1 LNHDA and CDR2 SQIVND come from the germline V gene (reference sequence). V shed 7 bases, J shed 0 bases, and the junction held 9 bases outside the gene matches. This CDR3 has 16 residues. The CDR3 DNA reads TGTGCCAGTACCAAGAGCAGGGGGCAAAGCACAGATACGCAGTATTTT. Protein: CASTKSRGQSTDTQYF.

This clonotype was counted only a few times. The chain combines TRBV19 with TRBJ2-3; tentatively, D is TRBD1 (6 bases). CDR1 is LNHDA, CDR2 SQIVND, per germline (reference sequence). The germline V and J ends were trimmed by 5 bases and 1 base, with 10 bases remaining between them. This CDR3 is 14 amino acids long. The DNA of the CDR3 is TGTGCCAGTAGTTGGAAGGGGGGCACAGATACGCAGTATTTT. Its translation: CASSWKGGTDTQYF.

Only a few counts were recorded for this clonotype. The chain couples TRBV6-4 to TRBJ1-1; D not certain. CDR1 MRHNA and CDR2 SNTAGT come from the germline V gene. V lost 7 bases and J 1 base, leaving 19 bases between the germline ends. The length of the CDR3 is 16 residues. The CDR3 coding sequence is TGTGCCAGCAACGTCTCCCCCGGAAAGGGGAACACTGAAGCTTTCTTT. It yields the protein CASNVSPGKGNTEAFF.